This T cell receptor (beta chain) was recovered during a study of cytomegalovirus exposure and HLA in healthy donors. Study-wide points: The authors listed 150 to 200 TCR beta chains as cytomegalovirus-associated.

As for this clone: Its antigen remains unknown.

Both 60 Vbeta primers and 13 Jbeta primers went into the PCR. Sequenced by immunoSEQ multiplex PCR; TCRdb stores in-frame clones only, minus some. The data show 150,000 or so clones, about 80% seen once. V lost 2 bases and J 6 bases, leaving 8 bases between the germline ends. Looked up from germline, CDR1 is MDHEN and CDR2 is SYDVKM. This CDR3 contains 12 residues. The clonotype was recovered from a man younger than 40 in good health and CMV-seropositive. This chain links TRBV28 with TRBJ2-7; D not certain. Material for sequencing was PBMCs. The CDR3 is CASSLTELEQYF. DNA of the CDR3: TGTGCCAGCAGTTTAACAGAACTCGAGCAGTACTTC.